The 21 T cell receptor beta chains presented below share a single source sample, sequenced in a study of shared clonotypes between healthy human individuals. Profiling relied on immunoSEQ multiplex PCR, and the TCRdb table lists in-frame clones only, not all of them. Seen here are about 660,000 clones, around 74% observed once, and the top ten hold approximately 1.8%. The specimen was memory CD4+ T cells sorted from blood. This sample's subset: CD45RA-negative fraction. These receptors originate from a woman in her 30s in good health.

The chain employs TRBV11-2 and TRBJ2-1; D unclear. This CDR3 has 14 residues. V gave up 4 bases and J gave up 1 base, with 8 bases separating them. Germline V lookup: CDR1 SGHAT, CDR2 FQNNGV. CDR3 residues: CASSSWDSYNEQFF. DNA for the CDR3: TGTGCCAGCAGCTCCTGGGATTCCTACAATGAGCAGTTCTTC. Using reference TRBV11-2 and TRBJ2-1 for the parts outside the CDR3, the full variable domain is EAGVAQSPRYKIIEKRQSVAFWCNPISGHATLYWYQQILGQGPKLLIQFQNNGVVDDSQLPKDRFSAERLKGVDSTLKIQPAKLEDSAVYLCASSSWDSYNEQFFGPGTRLTVL.

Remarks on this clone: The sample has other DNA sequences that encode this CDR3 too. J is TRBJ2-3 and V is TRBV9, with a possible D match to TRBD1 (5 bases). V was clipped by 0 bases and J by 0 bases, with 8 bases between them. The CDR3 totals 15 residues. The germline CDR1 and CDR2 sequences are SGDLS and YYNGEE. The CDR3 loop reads CASSVERGSTDTQYF. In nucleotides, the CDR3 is TGTGCCAGCAGCGTAGAAAGGGGCAGCACAGATACGCAGTATTTT.

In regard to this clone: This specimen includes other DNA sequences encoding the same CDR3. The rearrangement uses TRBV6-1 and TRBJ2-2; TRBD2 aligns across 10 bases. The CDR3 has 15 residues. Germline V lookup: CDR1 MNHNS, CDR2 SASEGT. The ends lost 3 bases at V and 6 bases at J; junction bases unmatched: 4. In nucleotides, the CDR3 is TGTGCCAGCAGTGAGACTAGCGGGTCCCCCGGGGAGCTGTTTTTT. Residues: CASSETSGSPGELFF.

CDR3 DNA sequence: TGTGCCAGCAGTGAAGAGGACAGTCGCTCTGGAAACACCATATATTTT. It encodes CASSEEDSRSGNTIYF. The chain links TRBV2 to TRBJ1-3; tentatively, D is TRBD1 (6 bases). CDR1 and CDR2 from the germline V gene are SNHLY and FYNNEI. The CDR3 contains 16 residues. Deletions cut 1 base from V and 0 bases from J, with 10 bases between.

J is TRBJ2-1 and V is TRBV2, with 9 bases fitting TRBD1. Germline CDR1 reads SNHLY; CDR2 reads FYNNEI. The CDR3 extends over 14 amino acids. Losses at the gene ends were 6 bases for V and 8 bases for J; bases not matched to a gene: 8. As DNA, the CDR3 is TGTGCCAGCAGGGGACAGGGAGTTTGGGATGAGCAGTTCTTC. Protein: CASRGQGVWDEQFF.

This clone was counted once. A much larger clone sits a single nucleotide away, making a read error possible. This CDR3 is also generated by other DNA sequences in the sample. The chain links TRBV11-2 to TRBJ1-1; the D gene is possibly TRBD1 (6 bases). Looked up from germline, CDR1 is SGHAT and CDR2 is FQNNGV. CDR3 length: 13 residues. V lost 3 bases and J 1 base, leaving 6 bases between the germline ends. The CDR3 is CASSLDRNTEAFF. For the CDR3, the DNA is TGTGCCAGCAGCTTGGACAGGAACACTGAAGCTTTCTTT.

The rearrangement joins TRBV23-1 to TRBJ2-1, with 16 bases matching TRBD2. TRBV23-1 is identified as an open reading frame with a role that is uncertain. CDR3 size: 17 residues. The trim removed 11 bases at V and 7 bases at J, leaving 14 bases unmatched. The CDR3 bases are TGCGCCTCCCGGCCGGGACTAGCGGGAGGGCCTATTAATGAGCAGTTCTTC. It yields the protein CASRPGLAGGPINEQFF.

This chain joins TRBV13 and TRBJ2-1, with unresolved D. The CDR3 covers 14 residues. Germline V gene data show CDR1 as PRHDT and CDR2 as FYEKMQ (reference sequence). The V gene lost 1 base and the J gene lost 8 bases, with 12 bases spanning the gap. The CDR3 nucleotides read TGTGCCAGCAGCTTAGTAGGCCCCCGGGATGAGCAGTTCTTC. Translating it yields CASSLVGPRDEQFF.

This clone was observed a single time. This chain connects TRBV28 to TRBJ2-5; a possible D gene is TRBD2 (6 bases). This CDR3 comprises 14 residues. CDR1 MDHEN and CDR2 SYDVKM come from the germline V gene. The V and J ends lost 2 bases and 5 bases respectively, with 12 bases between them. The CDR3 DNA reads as TGTGCCAGCAGTTTAGTGCTAGCGTTGGAGACCCAGTACTTC. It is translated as CASSLVLALETQYF.

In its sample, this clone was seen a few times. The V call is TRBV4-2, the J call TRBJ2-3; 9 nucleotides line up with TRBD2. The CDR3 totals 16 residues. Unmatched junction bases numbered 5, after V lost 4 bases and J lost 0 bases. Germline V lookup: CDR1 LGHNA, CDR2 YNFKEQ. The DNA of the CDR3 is TGTGCCAGCAGCCGCGGGGCGGGAGGGAGCACAGATACGCAGTATTTT. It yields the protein CASSRGAGGSTDTQYF.

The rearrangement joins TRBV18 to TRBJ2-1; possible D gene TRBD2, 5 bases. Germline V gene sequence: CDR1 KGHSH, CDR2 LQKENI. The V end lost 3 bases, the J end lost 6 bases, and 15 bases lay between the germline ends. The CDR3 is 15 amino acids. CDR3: CASSPSRSGTNEQFF. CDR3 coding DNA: TGTGCCAGCTCACCTTCCAGATCGGGAACCAATGAGCAGTTCTTC.

The chain's CDR3 is CASSELRGLEQFF. In DNA, the CDR3 is TGTGCCAGCAGTGAACTAAGGGGACTAGAGCAGTTCTTC. V usage is TRBV6-1 and J usage is TRBJ2-1; TRBD2 matches at 7 bases. The length of the CDR3 is 13 residues. Looked up from germline, CDR1 is MNHNS and CDR2 is SASEGT. Trimming at V came to 2 bases and at J to 10 bases, leaving 5 bases not matched to a gene.

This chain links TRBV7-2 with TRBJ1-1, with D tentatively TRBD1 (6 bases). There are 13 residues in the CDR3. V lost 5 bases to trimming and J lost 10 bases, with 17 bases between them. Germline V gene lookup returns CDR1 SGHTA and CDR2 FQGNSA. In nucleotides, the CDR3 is TGTGCCAGCAGCCTACCGGGGGGCCTTGGAGCTTTCTTT. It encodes CASSLPGGLGAFF.

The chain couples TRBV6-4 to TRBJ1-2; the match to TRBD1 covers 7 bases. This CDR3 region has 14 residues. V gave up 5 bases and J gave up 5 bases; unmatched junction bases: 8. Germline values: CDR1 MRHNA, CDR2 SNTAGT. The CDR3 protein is CASSSPQGGYGYTF. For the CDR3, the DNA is TGTGCCAGCAGTTCACCGCAGGGGGGGTATGGCTACACCTTC.

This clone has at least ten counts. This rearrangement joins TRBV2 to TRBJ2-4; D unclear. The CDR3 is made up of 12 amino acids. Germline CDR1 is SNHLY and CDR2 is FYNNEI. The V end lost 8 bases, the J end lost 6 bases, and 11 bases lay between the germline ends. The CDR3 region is CASASRANIQYF. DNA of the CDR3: TGTGCCAGCGCCAGCCGGGCAAACATTCAGTACTTC. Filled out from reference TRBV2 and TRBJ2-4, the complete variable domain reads EPEVTQTPSHQVTQMGQEVILRCVPISNHLYFYWYRQILGQKVEFLVSFYNNEISEKSEIFDDQFSVERPDGSNFTLKIRSTKLEDSAMYFCASASRANIQYFGAGTRLSVL.

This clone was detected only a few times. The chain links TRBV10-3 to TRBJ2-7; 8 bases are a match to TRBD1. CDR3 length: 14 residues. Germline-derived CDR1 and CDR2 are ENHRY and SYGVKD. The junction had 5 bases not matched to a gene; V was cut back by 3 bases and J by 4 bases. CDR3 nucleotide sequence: TGTGCCATCAGTGAAAGGGACAGGATGTACGAGCAGTACTTC. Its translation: CAISERDRMYEQYF.

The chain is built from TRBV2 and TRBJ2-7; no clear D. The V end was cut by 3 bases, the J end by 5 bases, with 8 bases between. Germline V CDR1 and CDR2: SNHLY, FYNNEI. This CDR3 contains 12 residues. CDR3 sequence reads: CASSEFRNEQYF. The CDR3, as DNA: TGTGCCAGCAGTGAGTTCAGAAACGAGCAGTACTTC.

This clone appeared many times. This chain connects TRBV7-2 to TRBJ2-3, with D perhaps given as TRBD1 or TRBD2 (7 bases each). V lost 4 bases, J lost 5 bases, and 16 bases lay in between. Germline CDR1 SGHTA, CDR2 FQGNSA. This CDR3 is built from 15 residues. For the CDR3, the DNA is TGTGCCAGCAGCTCCCAGGGGGGGCCAATAGATACGCAGTATTTT. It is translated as CASSSQGGPIDTQYF.

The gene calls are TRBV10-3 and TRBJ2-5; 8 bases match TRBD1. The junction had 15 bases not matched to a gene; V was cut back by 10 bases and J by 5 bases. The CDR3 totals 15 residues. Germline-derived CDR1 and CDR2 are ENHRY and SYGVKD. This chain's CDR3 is CATNLGQGRKETQYF. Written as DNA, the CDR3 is TGTGCCACCAACCTCGGACAGGGCCGAAAGGAGACCCAGTACTTC.

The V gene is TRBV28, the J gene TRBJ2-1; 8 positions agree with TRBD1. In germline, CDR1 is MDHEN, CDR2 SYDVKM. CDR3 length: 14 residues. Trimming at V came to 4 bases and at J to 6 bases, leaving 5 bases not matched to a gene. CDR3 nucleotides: TGTGCCAGCAGTTCAGGGGGCTTCACCAATGAGCAGTTCTTC. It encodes CASSSGGFTNEQFF.

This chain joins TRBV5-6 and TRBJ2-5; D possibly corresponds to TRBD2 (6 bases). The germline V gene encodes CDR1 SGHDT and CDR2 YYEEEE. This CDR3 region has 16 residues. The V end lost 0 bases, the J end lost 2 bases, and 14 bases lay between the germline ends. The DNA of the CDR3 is TGTGCCAGCAGCTTGGGTTGGGCAGGGACTCAAGAGACCCAGTACTTC. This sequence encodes CASSLGWAGTQETQYF.